The present T cell receptor (beta chain) was sequenced within a study of CD8 T cells in Susac syndrome. When the RNA was reverse transcribed, random hexamers were used with an input of 0.5 to 1 ug. MiXCR, run by TCRdb on the immunoSEQ multiplex PCR reads, gives a single entry per CDR3 protein. The sample shows approximately 270,000 distinct CDR3 sequences, 85% to 95% of them seen only once. TCR beta sequencing was performed on blood CD8+ and CD4+ T cells. Trimming stripped 4 bases from V and 3 bases from J, with 13 bases between. Germline CDR1 reads DFQATT; CDR2 reads SNEGSKA (reference sequence). The CDR3 covers 14 residues.

The sequence derives from a human donor with multiple sclerosis. The sample taken for sequencing was CD4+ T cells from PBMCs. The chain has TRBV20-1 and TRBJ2-1; D may match TRBD1 or TRBD2 (5 bases each). Written as DNA, the CDR3 is TGCAGTGCTAAGGGACCATTGGGCTACAATGAGCAGTTCTTC. Protein product: CSAKGPLGYNEQFF.